Following are 25 T cell receptor beta chains from one sample sequenced in a study of CD8+ T cells in alopecia areata. The treatment: oral pan-JAK inhibitor, 5-10 mg twice daily. The authors extracted RNA and reverse transcribed it into cDNA as the sequencing template. Using immunoSEQ multiplex PCR, the repertoire was profiled, and TCRdb retains in-frame clones only, with some absent. The sample has about 180,000 clones; about 51% are singletons. Sequences were derived from CD8+ T cells sorted from blood, sampled between weeks 51 and 52, from a patient treated with tofacitinib. These TCRs come from a human donor with alopecia areata.

V and J are TRBV4-3 and TRBJ2-3, with 9 bases lining up with TRBD2. With V trimmed by 5 bases and J by 1 base, 7 bases remained unmatched. The V gene's germline CDR1 is LGHNA and CDR2 YSLEER. This CDR3 spans 16 amino acids. The CDR3 here is CASSYLAGTRTDTQYF. The CDR3 region has the DNA TGCGCCAGCAGCTATCTAGCGGGGACCCGCACAGATACGCAGTATTTT.

This clone occurred once. The gene calls are TRBV6-1 and TRBJ1-5, with 9 bases lining up with TRBD1. After removal of 5 bases from V and 8 bases from J, the junction contained 7 bases not matched to a gene. The germline V gene encodes CDR1 MNHNS and CDR2 SASEGT. The CDR3 has 14 amino acids. CDR3 DNA: TGTGCCAGCAGTTCCCTGGACAGGGGTGAGCCCCAGCATTTT. Translation: CASSSLDRGEPQHF.

This rearrangement joins TRBV27 to TRBJ2-5; unclear D gene. CDR3 length: 14 residues. Between the trimmed V and J ends, which lost 3 bases and 5 bases, there was a span of 13 bases. Germline lookup yields CDR1 MNHEY and CDR2 SMNVEV (reference sequence). CDR3 nucleotides: TGTGCCAGCAGTTTTGGTGGTAGCATCGAGACCCAGTACTTC. Translating gives CASSFGGSIETQYF.

V and J are TRBV27 and TRBJ2-5, with TRBD1 matching over 7 bases. Germline V CDR1 and CDR2: MNHEY, SMNVEV (reference sequence). CDR3 size: 15 residues. V shed 5 bases and J 1 base; nucleotides not matched to a gene: 7. The CDR3 bases are TGTGCCAGCAGTCCAGTGACAGGGTCCCAAGAGACCCAGTACTTC. It codes for CASSPVTGSQETQYF.

This clone has just a few counts. The V call is TRBV2, the J call TRBJ2-5, with 7 bases lining up with TRBD2. V trimming: 6 bases; J trimming: 4 bases; junction bases outside the gene matches: 14. Germline CDR1 and CDR2: SNHLY and FYNNEI. The CDR3 covers 16 residues. The DNA for the CDR3 is TGTGCCAGCAGAGGGGCGGGGGACTTAACTGGAGAGACCCAGTACTTC. Encoded protein: CASRGAGDLTGETQYF.

This clone has more than one count but fewer than ten. The chain links TRBV10-3 to TRBJ2-7; a possible D gene is TRBD1 (6 bases). The CDR3 contains 16 residues. V shed 4 bases and J shed 4 bases, with 20 bases lying between them. Germline V gene sequence: CDR1 ENHRY, CDR2 SYGVKD. The CDR3 bases are TGTGCCATCAGTGGCGCGTCGACAGGAGAGAGGTACGAGCAGTACTTC. Amino acid sequence: CAISGASTGERYEQYF.

This clone was counted once. The rearrangement links TRBV5-1 to TRBJ1-1; maybe TRBD1 (5 bases). Trimming pared 5 bases from V and 3 bases from J, leaving 8 bases between. The germline gives CDR1 SGHRS, CDR2 YFSETQ. The length of the CDR3 is 12 residues. CDR3 in amino acids: CASRGEDTEAFF. CDR3 bases: TGCGCCAGCAGAGGGGAGGACACTGAAGCTTTCTTT.

CDR3: CASRTDQGAEETQYF. CDR3 DNA sequence: TGTGCCAGCAGGACCGATCAGGGGGCGGAGGAGACCCAGTACTTC. V usage is TRBV2 and J usage is TRBJ2-5, with 8 bases that match TRBD1. The CDR3 totals 15 residues. V lost 6 bases to trimming and J lost 5 bases; unmatched junction nucleotides: 11. Germline V CDR1 and CDR2: SNHLY, FYNNEI.

This clone was observed a few times. This chain connects TRBV29-1 to TRBJ2-7; D possibly matches TRBD1 or TRBD2 (5 bases each). CDR3 size: 13 residues. Trimming pared 5 bases from V and 5 bases from J, leaving 16 bases between. The germline V gene has CDR1 SQVTM and CDR2 ANQGSEA. CDR3 nucleotides: TGCAGCGTTAGGGACCCCCTCTCAAACGAGCAGTACTTC. This translates into CSVRDPLSNEQYF.

The rearrangement joins TRBV2 to TRBJ1-2, with 7 nucleotides matching TRBD1. J gave up 6 bases and V 6 bases, and 10 bases lay outside the gene matches. Germline CDR1 reads SNHLY; CDR2 reads FYNNEI. This CDR3 is 14 amino acids long. In DNA form, the CDR3 reads TGTGCCAGCAGAACAGGGGATCCCTTCGATGGCTACACCTTC. Translating it yields CASRTGDPFDGYTF.

This clone occurred a few times. V usage is TRBV7-8 and J usage is TRBJ2-2; tentative D call: TRBD1 (5 bases). V lost 10 bases, J lost 12 bases, and 21 bases lay in between. CDR1 and CDR2 from the germline V gene are SGHVS and FQNEAQ. The CDR3 has 13 residues. The chain's CDR3 is CAIEDHTKGKLFF. The DNA of the CDR3 is TGTGCCATAGAGGACCACACGAAGGGGAAGCTGTTTTTT.

J is TRBJ2-2 and V is TRBV5-4; D is unclear. The CDR3 extends over 16 amino acids. V lost 0 bases, J lost 3 bases, and 12 bases lay in between. Germline CDR1 reads SGHNT; CDR2 reads YYREEE (reference sequence). The CDR3 here is CASSLGLIPYTGELFF. CDR3 nucleotides: TGTGCCAGCAGCTTGGGTCTGATCCCGTACACCGGGGAGCTGTTTTTT.

V gene TRBV9 combines with J gene TRBJ2-1, with D possibly matching TRBD1 (5 bases). There are 16 residues in the CDR3. V lost 0 bases and J 5 bases, leaving 15 bases between the germline ends. CDR1 is SGDLS and CDR2 is YYNGEE in the germline V gene. The CDR3 region has the DNA TGTGCCAGCAGCGTAGAGGGCGCAGGGTTGGACAATGAGCAGTTCTTC. Amino acids: CASSVEGAGLDNEQFF.

This clone was detected only a few times. V gene TRBV23-1 combines with J gene TRBJ2-4, with 7 bases matching TRBD1. TRBV23-1 is an ORF, and what it does is uncertain. There are 15 residues in the CDR3. V lost 8 bases and J lost 0; bases outside the gene matches: 7. CDR3 amino acids: CASDRAVIAKNIQYF. The CDR3 coding sequence is TGCGCCAGCGACAGGGCAGTAATAGCCAAAAACATTCAGTACTTC.

This clone was counted a few times. The gene calls are TRBV2 and TRBJ1-1; D is unresolved. This CDR3 has 10 residues. V was pared by 7 bases and J by 3 bases, with 3 bases between. Germline V CDR1 and CDR2: SNHLY, FYNNEI. CDR3 region: CASTDTEAFF. The CDR3 nucleotides are TGTGCCAGCACGGACACTGAAGCTTTCTTT.

The CDR3 DNA is TGCGCCAGCAGCCAAGATCCAGAGAACACCGGGGAGCTGTTTTTT. Protein sequence: CASSQDPENTGELFF. The chain employs TRBV4-3 and TRBJ2-2; D unresolved. The CDR3 has 15 residues. Germline V CDR1 and CDR2: LGHNA, YSLEER. V lost 0 bases and J 1 base, leaving 6 bases between the germline ends.

The genes are TRBV29-1 and TRBJ2-2, with 8 bases that match TRBD1. Germline values: CDR1 SQVTM, CDR2 ANQGSEA. This CDR3 is built from 16 residues. V lost 0 bases and J lost 3; bases outside the gene matches: 6. The CDR3 region is CSVEDPDREYTGELFF. The DNA for the CDR3 is TGCAGCGTTGAAGATCCGGACAGGGAATACACCGGGGAGCTGTTTTTT.

The chain combines TRBV29-1 with TRBJ2-7; TRBD2 matches 14 bases. Trimming removed 6 bases from V and 0 bases from J; junction bases left unmatched: 13. The V gene's germline CDR1 is SQVTM and CDR2 ANQGSEA. The CDR3 runs 18 residues. This chain's CDR3 is CSVTGTSGGSLSSYEQYF. The DNA of the CDR3 is TGCAGCGTCACCGGGACTAGCGGGGGATCCCTCAGCTCCTACGAGCAGTACTTC.

The chain combines TRBV5-1 with TRBJ1-1; D is unresolved. Germline V gives CDR1 SGHRS, CDR2 YFSETQ. The CDR3 covers 15 residues. V lost 4 bases and J 5 bases, leaving 18 bases between the germline ends. The DNA for the CDR3 is TGCGCCAGCAGCCCCGGGCCCTATGGTGGAACTGAAGCTTTCTTT. This sequence encodes CASSPGPYGGTEAFF.

The J gene is TRBJ1-2, the V gene TRBV5-1, with 12 bases aligning to TRBD1. CDR3 length: 14 amino acids. Looked up from germline, CDR1 is SGHRS and CDR2 is YFSETQ. V was clipped by 4 bases and J by 6 bases; unmatched bases: 4. The CDR3 protein is CASSGTGGVDGYTF. The CDR3 nucleotides are TGCGCCAGCAGCGGGACAGGGGGCGTCGATGGCTACACCTTC.

The chain combines TRBV29-1 with TRBJ1-1, with unresolved D. The CDR3 spans 13 residues. Germline V gene sequence: CDR1 SQVTM, CDR2 ANQGSEA. V was clipped by 7 bases and J by 1 base, with 13 bases between them. CDR3 residues: CSARPNWNTEAFF. CDR3 in DNA: TGCAGCGCCCGCCCGAATTGGAACACTGAAGCTTTCTTT.

The chain is built from TRBV27 and TRBJ2-3; D is unclear. Germline lookup yields CDR1 MNHEY and CDR2 SMNVEV (reference sequence). Trimming left V 8 bases short and J 4 bases short, with 13 bases between. CDR3 length: 13 residues. As DNA, the CDR3 is TGTGCCAGCGGACGCTTCTACGCAGATACGCAGTATTTT. It is translated as CASGRFYADTQYF.

This chain joins TRBV5-4 and TRBJ2-1, with 7 bases aligning to TRBD1. This CDR3 contains 16 residues. Germline loops: CDR1 SGHNT, CDR2 YYREEE (reference sequence). Trimming removed 5 bases from V and 1 base from J; junction bases left unmatched: 9. This CDR3 is CASRLRQGGSYNEQFF. For the CDR3, the DNA is TGTGCCAGCAGATTGAGACAGGGCGGGTCCTACAATGAGCAGTTCTTC.

This sequence joins TRBV7-2 and TRBJ2-7; D tentatively fits TRBD1 or TRBD2 (5 bases each). CDR3 length: 14 amino acids. Looked up from germline, CDR1 is SGHTA and CDR2 is FQGNSA. The V gene lost 3 bases and the J gene lost 0 bases, with 9 bases spanning the gap. The CDR3 DNA reads TGTGCCAGCAGCTTTTCCGGGGCCTCCTACGAGCAGTACTTC. Its translation: CASSFSGASYEQYF.

This clone showed up just a few times. This chain uses TRBV5-6 with TRBJ2-5; D is unclear. The CDR3 spans 14 residues. The germline V gene encodes CDR1 SGHDT and CDR2 YYEEEE. The V end was cut by 4 bases, the J end by 2 bases, with 12 bases between. The DNA of the CDR3 is TGTGCCAGCAGCCTGCGGACGGCTCAAGAGACCCAGTACTTC. Translating it yields CASSLRTAQETQYF.